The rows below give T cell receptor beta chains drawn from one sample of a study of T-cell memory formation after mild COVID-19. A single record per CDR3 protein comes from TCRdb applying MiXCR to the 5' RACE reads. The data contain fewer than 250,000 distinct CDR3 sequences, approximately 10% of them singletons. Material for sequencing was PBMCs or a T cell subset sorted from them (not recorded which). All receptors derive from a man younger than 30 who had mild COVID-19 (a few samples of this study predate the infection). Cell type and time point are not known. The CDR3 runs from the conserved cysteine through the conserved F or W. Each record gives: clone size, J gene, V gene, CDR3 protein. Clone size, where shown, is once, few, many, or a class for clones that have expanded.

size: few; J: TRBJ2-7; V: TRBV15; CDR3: CATSREGGGIYEQYF
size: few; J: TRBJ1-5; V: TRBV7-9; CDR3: CASSARSGGDQPQHF
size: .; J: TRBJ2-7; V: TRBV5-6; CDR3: CASSPGTATYEQYF
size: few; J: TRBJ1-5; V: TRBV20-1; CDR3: CSARGQGGQPQHF
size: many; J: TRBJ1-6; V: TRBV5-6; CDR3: CASNLRGTGGSPLHF
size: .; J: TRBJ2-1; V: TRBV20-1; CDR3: CSAREGQLEQFF
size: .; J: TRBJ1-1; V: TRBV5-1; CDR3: CASSLYTGGTEAFF
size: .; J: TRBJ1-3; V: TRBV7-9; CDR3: CASSPNTYTIYF
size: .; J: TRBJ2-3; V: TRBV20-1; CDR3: CSARDLGGLDTQYF
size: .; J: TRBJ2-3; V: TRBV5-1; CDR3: CASSFGGRPDTQYF
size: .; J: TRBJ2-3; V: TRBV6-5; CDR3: CASSYAAASTDTQYF
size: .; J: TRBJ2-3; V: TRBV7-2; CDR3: CASSFRDGPSSTDTQYF